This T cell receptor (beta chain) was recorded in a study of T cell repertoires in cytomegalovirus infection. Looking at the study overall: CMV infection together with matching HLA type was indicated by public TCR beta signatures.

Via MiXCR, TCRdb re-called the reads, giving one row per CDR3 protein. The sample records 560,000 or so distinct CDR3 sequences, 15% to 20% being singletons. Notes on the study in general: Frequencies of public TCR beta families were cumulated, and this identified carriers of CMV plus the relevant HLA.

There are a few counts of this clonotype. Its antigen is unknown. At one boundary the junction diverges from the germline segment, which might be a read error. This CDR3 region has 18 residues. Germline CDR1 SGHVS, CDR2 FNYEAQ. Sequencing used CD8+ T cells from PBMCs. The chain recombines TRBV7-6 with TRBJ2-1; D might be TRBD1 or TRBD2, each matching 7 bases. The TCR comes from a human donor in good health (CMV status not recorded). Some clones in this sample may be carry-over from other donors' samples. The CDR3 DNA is TGTGCTAGCAGCCAGGGGGGGTTAGCGGACCCGATCTACAATGAGCAGTTCTTC. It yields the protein CASSQGGLADPIYNEQFF.